The 22 T cell receptor beta chains presented below share a single source sample, sequenced in a study of technical replicates of blood from several donors (dated by TCRdb to between 2016 and 2019). Library preparation was by the immunoSEQ multiplex PCR assay. The immuneACCESS repertoire file appears here via TCRdb, limited to in-frame rearrangements. These files lack a portion of the clones; in checked studies, under half of the deficit traces to unresolved V genes, and the cause of the others is not known. The sample table holds approximately 58,000 clones, of which just over 85% were seen once. Of the sample, 5% to 6% falls within the top ten clones. The source material was PBMCs. All receptors come from a human donor in good health. Some clones in this sample may be carry-over from other donors' samples.

This clone was found a few times. This sequence joins TRBV7-2 and TRBJ2-7; D unresolved. In germline, CDR1 is SGHTA, CDR2 FQGNSA. V lost 5 bases, J lost 0 bases, and 14 bases lay in between. CDR3 length: 15 amino acids. Here the CDR3 DNA reads TGTGCCAGCAGCACGCACGGTACCCGCTCCTACGAGCAGTACTTC. This gives the protein CASSTHGTRSYEQYF.

This clone was observed once. The chain links TRBV11-1 to TRBJ2-2; D uncertain. CDR1 and CDR2 from the germline V gene are SGHAT and FQDESV (reference sequence). This CDR3 region has 13 residues. V dropped 5 bases and J dropped 7 bases, with 11 bases sitting between them. In DNA, the CDR3 is TGTGCCAGCAGCACGGTAGTAGACGGGGAGCTGTTTTTT. This codes for CASSTVVDGELFF. Variable domain in full (rest from reference TRBV11-1 and TRBJ2-2): EAEVAQSPRYKITEKSQAVAFWCDPISGHATLYWYRQILGQGPELLVQFQDESVVDDSQLPKDRFSAERLKGVDSTLKIQPAELGDSAMYLCASSTVVDGELFFGEGSRLTVL.

The rearrangement joins TRBV5-1 to TRBJ1-5; 9 bases fit TRBD1. The germline V gene encodes CDR1 SGHRS and CDR2 YFSETQ. V shed 2 bases and J 7 bases; nucleotides not matched to a gene: 4. The CDR3 is made up of 14 amino acids. This chain's CDR3 is CASSLGTGYQPQHF. The DNA of the CDR3 is TGCGCCAGCAGCTTAGGGACAGGGTACCAGCCCCAGCATTTT.

The genes are TRBV12-5 and TRBJ2-7; 7 bases align to TRBD1. V shed 5 bases, J shed 5 bases, and the junction held 9 bases outside the gene matches. CDR1 LGHNT and CDR2 FRNRAP come from the germline V gene. This CDR3 has 14 amino acids. The CDR3 region has the DNA TGTGCTAGTGGTGGACCCGACAGGGTCGACGAGCAGTACTTC. Translation gives CASGGPDRVDEQYF.

The CDR3 reads CSVQTGVGQPQHF. CDR3 DNA: TGCAGCGTCCAAACAGGGGTAGGGCAGCCCCAGCATTTT. V and J are TRBV29-1 and TRBJ1-5; 7 positions agree with TRBD1. V lost 6 bases and J lost 7; bases outside the gene matches: 9. The CDR3 consists of 13 residues. Germline V gene data show CDR1 as SQVTM and CDR2 as ANQGSEA. The variable domain in full, with the rest retrieved from reference TRBV29-1 and TRBJ1-5, is SAVISQKPSRDICQRGTSLTIQCQVDSQVTMMFWYRQQPGQSLTLIATANQGSEATYESGFVIDKFPISRPNLTFSTLTVSNMSPEDSSIYLCSVQTGVGQPQHFGDGTRLSIL.

This clone was observed a few times. This rearrangement joins TRBV7-9 to TRBJ1-2; a weak D match, TRBD1 (5 bases). The germline CDR1 and CDR2 sequences are SEHNR and FQNEAQ (reference sequence). The CDR3 has 16 residues. The ends were cut back, 5 bases at V and 0 bases at J, with 16 bases in the middle. The CDR3 bases are TGTGCCAGCAGCACGACTAGGGGAATGGCTAACTATGGCTACACCTTC. It codes for CASSTTRGMANYGYTF.

In DNA, the CDR3 is TGTGCCAGCAGTGTCGGACAGAATCAGCCCCAGCATTTT. Amino acids: CASSVGQNQPQHF. The chain carries TRBV6-5 and TRBJ1-5; possibly TRBD1 for D (6 bases). CDR1 and CDR2 (germline): MNHEY, SVGAGI. The CDR3 loop spans 13 amino acids. Trimming took off 5 bases at V and 4 bases at J, with 9 bases between the two ends.

This clone was seen only a few times. This sequence joins TRBV2 and TRBJ1-1, with D perhaps matching TRBD1 (6 bases). CDR1 is SNHLY and CDR2 is FYNNEI in the germline V gene. The CDR3 loop spans 14 amino acids. V lost 5 bases, J lost 4 bases, and 14 bases lay in between. The CDR3 region is CASSYTGRGTEAFF. The CDR3 DNA follows: TGTGCCAGCAGTTATACAGGGCGCGGCACTGAAGCTTTCTTT.

The chain links TRBV5-1 to TRBJ2-7; D possibly corresponds to TRBD1 (6 bases). The germline V gene encodes CDR1 SGHRS and CDR2 YFSETQ. CDR3 length: 15 residues. Trimming left V 0 bases short and J 2 bases short, with 12 bases between. CDR3 sequence: CASSLATGTPYEQYF. The CDR3 DNA is TGCGCCAGCAGCTTGGCCACGGGGACACCCTACGAGCAGTACTTC.

The rearrangement joins TRBV29-1 to TRBJ1-2; D perhaps matches TRBD1 (6 bases). Germline CDR1 is SQVTM and CDR2 is ANQGSEA. The V and J ends lost 7 bases and 8 bases respectively, with 20 bases between them. The CDR3 runs 13 residues. The CDR3 spells CSAVLTGIWGYTF. Written as DNA, the CDR3 is TGCAGCGCTGTATTAACAGGGATCTGGGGCTACACCTTC.

The J gene is TRBJ2-7, the V gene TRBV4-3; D is ambiguous. Germline V lookup: CDR1 LGHNA, CDR2 YSLEER. Trimming took off 4 bases at V and 9 bases at J, with 22 bases between the two ends. The CDR3 has 15 amino acids. The CDR3 sequence: CASSLAAGTNLGQYF. The CDR3 bases are TGCGCCAGCAGCCTGGCGGCCGGAACCAATTTGGGGCAGTACTTC.

V is TRBV7-3 and J is TRBJ2-7; 7 bases are shared with TRBD2. In germline, CDR1 is SGHTA, CDR2 FQGTGA. With V trimmed by 1 base and J by 2 bases, 5 bases remained unmatched. The CDR3 totals 15 residues. CDR3 amino acids: CASSLIGGETYEQYF. In DNA form, the CDR3 reads TGTGCCAGCAGCTTAATTGGGGGGGAAACCTACGAGCAGTACTTC.

The chain links TRBV11-2 to TRBJ2-2; D perhaps matches TRBD2 (6 bases). The CDR3 has 15 amino acids. In germline, CDR1 is SGHAT, CDR2 FQNNGV. The germline V and J ends were trimmed by 0 bases and 6 bases, with 11 bases remaining between them. The chain's CDR3 is CASSLDPTSPGELFF. CDR3 bases: TGTGCCAGCAGCTTAGATCCAACTAGCCCCGGGGAGCTGTTTTTT. Full variable domain (rest looked up from reference TRBV11-2 and TRBJ2-2): EAGVAQSPRYKIIEKRQSVAFWCNPISGHATLYWYQQILGQGPKLLIQFQNNGVVDDSQLPKDRFSAERLKGVDSTLKIQPAKLEDSAVYLCASSLDPTSPGELFFGEGSRLTVL.

V is TRBV7-8 and J is TRBJ2-7; 7 nucleotides align to TRBD2. Germline values: CDR1 SGHVS, CDR2 FQNEAQ. The CDR3 has 16 amino acids. V trimming: 4 bases; J trimming: 3 bases; junction bases outside the gene matches: 12. The CDR3 reads CASSWGGIGAHYEQYF. In DNA, the CDR3 is TGTGCCAGCAGCTGGGGGGGGATCGGCGCCCACTACGAGCAGTACTTC.

The sample holds one count of this clone. The chain combines TRBV6-1 with TRBJ1-1; 8 nucleotides match TRBD1. The CDR3 covers 14 residues. The trim removed 7 bases at V and 1 base at J, leaving 5 bases unmatched. Looked up from germline, CDR1 is MNHNS and CDR2 is SASEGT. The CDR3 bases are TGTGCCAGCAAGACGGACAGGGCGAACACTGAAGCTTTCTTT. As protein: CASKTDRANTEAFF.

This chain uses TRBV6-6 with TRBJ2-7, with 10 bases identical to TRBD1. Per the germline V gene, CDR1 is MNHNY and CDR2 is SVGAGI (reference sequence). The CDR3 is made up of 14 amino acids. V was clipped by 6 bases and J by 3 bases; unmatched bases: 5. The CDR3 nucleotides are TGTGCCAGCAGCTCCGGGACAGGGGACTACGAGCAGTACTTC. This translates into CASSSGTGDYEQYF.

This clone was seen just once. The CDR3 nucleotides are TGTGCCAGCAGATCGGAGGGACAGCTATCTGGAAACACCATATATTTT. The encoded protein is CASRSEGQLSGNTIYF. The chain combines TRBV25-1 with TRBJ1-3; TRBD1 aligns across 7 bases. The V gene end was trimmed by 6 bases and the J gene end by 1 base; junction bases not matched to a gene: 9. Germline lookup yields CDR1 MGHDK and CDR2 SYGVNS. CDR3 length: 16 amino acids.

This clone was recorded once. The gene calls are TRBV2 and TRBJ2-7; unclear D gene. The germline V gene has CDR1 SNHLY and CDR2 FYNNEI. Trimming cost V 6 bases and J 0 bases, with 6 bases left between them. The CDR3 spans 12 residues. As DNA, the CDR3 is TGTGCCAGCAGGGCCCTCTCCTACGAGCAGTACTTC. Its protein product is CASRALSYEQYF.

The gene calls are TRBV5-1 and TRBJ2-7; 8 positions match TRBD2. The CDR3 has 14 residues. With V trimmed by 3 bases and J by 2 bases, 4 bases remained unmatched. CDR1 and CDR2 from the germline V gene are SGHRS and YFSETQ. The CDR3 loop reads CASSSQAGAYEQYF. CDR3 in DNA: TGCGCCAGCAGCTCTCAAGCGGGGGCCTACGAGCAGTACTTC.

This chain connects TRBV5-4 to TRBJ1-4; 8 bases line up with TRBD1. The V and J ends lost 2 bases and 0 bases, in that order; junction bases with no gene match: 6. Germline V gene data show CDR1 as SGHNT and CDR2 as YYREEE (reference sequence). CDR3 length equals 17 residues. The CDR3 region has the DNA TGTGCCAGCAGCTTAGGAGGACAGGGATCAACTAATGAAAAACTGTTTTTT. Protein sequence: CASSLGGQGSTNEKLFF.

For the CDR3, the DNA is TGTGCCAGCAGACCGTGGGACAGCTCCTACGAGCAGTACTTC. Its protein product is CASRPWDSSYEQYF. This chain joins TRBV6-5 and TRBJ2-7, with TRBD1 matching 7 bases. Germline CDR1 is MNHEY and CDR2 is SVGAGI. The CDR3 length is 14 residues. V shed 6 bases, J shed 0 bases, and the junction held 5 bases outside the gene matches.

This rearrangement joins TRBV14 to TRBJ2-1, with D tentatively TRBD1 (5 bases). The CDR3 totals 15 residues. Germline V lookup: CDR1 SGHDN, CDR2 FVKESK. The V and J ends lost 2 bases and 8 bases respectively, with 16 bases between them. In DNA, the CDR3 is TGTGCCAGCAGCCAACAGGGCCTTAGAACACATGAGCAGTTCTTC. Translated, it gives CASSQQGLRTHEQFF.